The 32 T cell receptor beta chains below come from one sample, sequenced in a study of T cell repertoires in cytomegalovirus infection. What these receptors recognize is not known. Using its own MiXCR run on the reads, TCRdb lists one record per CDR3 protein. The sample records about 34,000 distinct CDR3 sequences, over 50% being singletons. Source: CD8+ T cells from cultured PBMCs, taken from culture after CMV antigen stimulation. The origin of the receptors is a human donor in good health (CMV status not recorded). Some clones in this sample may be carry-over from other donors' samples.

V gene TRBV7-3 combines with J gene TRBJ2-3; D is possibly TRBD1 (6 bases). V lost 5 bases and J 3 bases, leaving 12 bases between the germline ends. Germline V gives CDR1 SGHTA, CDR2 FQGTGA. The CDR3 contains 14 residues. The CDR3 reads CASSALDRTDTQYF. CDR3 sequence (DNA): TGTGCCAGCAGCGCTCTGGACAGAACAGATACGCAGTATTTT.

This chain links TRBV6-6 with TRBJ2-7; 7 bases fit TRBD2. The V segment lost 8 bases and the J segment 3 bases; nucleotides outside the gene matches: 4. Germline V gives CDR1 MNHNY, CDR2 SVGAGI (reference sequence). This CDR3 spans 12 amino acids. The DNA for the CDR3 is TGTGCCAGCCGGGGGGAAAGCTACGAGCAGTACTTC. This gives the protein CASRGESYEQYF.

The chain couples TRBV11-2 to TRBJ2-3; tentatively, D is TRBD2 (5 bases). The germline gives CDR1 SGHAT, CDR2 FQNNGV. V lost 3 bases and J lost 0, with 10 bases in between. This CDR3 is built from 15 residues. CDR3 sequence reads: CASSFSGISTDTQYF. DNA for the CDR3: TGTGCCAGCAGCTTTTCGGGGATCAGCACAGATACGCAGTATTTT. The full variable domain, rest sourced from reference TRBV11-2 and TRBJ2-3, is EAGVAQSPRYKIIEKRQSVAFWCNPISGHATLYWYQQILGQGPKLLIQFQNNGVVDDSQLPKDRFSAERLKGVDSTLKIQPAKLEDSAVYLCASSFSGISTDTQYFGPGTRLTVL.

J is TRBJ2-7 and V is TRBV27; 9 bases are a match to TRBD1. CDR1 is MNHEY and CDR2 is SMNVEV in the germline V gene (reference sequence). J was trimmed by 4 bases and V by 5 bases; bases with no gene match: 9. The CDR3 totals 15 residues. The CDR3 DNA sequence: TGTGCCAGCAGTCAACGGGAACAGGGGGCTTACGAGCAGTACTTC. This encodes CASSQREQGAYEQYF.

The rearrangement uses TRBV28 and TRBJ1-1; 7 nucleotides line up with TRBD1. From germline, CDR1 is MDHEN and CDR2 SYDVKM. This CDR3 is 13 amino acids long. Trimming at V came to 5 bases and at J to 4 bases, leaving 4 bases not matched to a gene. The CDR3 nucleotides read TGTGCCAGCAGTGCCGACAGGGCCACTGAAGCTTTCTTT. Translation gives CASSADRATEAFF.

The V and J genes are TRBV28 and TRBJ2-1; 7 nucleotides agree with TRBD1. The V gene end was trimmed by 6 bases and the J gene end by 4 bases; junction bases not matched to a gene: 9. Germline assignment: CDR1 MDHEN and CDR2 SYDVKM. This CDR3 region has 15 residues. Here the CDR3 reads CASSTDRVWYNEQFF. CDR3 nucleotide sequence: TGTGCCAGCAGCACAGACAGGGTATGGTACAATGAGCAGTTCTTC.

CDR3 DNA: TGTGCCAGCAGTTACTCGCTGCAGGGCGGCCCCATGAACACTGAAGCTTTCTTT. This sequence encodes CASSYSLQGGPMNTEAFF. This chain connects TRBV6-8 to TRBJ1-1; D perhaps matches TRBD1 (5 bases). CDR1 is MNHGY, CDR2 SAAAGT, per germline. This CDR3 comprises 18 residues. V lost 0 bases and J lost 0, with 17 bases in between.

The CDR3 here is CASSPGTGVGANVLTF. CDR3 DNA sequence: TGTGCCAGCAGTCCCGGAACAGGGGTCGGGGCCAACGTCCTGACTTTC. The chain couples TRBV28 to TRBJ2-6; 7 bases line up with TRBD1. The CDR3 consists of 16 residues. Germline V gives CDR1 MDHEN, CDR2 SYDVKM. J was trimmed by 4 bases and V by 5 bases; bases with no gene match: 8. The full variable domain, with the rest looked up from reference TRBV28 and TRBJ2-6, is DVKVTQSSRYLVKRTGEKVFLECVQDMDHENMFWYRQDPGLGLRLIYFSYDVKMKEKGDIPEGYSVSREKKERFSLILESASTNQTSMYLCASSPGTGVGANVLTFGAGSRLTVL.

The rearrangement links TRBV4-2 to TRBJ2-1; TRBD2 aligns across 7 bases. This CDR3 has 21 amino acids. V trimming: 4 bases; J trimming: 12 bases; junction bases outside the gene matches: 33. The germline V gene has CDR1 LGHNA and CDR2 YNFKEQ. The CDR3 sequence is CASSRSPLTRGRGGPTITQFF. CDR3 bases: TGTGCCAGCAGCCGCTCGCCCCTGACTCGCGGGAGAGGTGGCCCAACAATAACGCAGTTCTTC.

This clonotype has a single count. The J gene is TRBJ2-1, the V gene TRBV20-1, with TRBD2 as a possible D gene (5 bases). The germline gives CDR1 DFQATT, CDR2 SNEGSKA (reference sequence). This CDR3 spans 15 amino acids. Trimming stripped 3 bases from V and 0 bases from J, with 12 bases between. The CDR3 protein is CSARDSRLSYNEQFF. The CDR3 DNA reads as TGCAGTGCTAGGGACTCCAGACTCTCCTACAATGAGCAGTTCTTC.

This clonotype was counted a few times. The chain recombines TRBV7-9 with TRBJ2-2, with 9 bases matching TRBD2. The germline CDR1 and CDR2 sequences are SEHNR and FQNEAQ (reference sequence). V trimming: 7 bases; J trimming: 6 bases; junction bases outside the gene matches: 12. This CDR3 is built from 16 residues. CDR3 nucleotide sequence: TGTGCCAGCACCTTCCGTTATAGCGGGAGCTCCGGGGAGCTGTTTTTT. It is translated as CASTFRYSGSSGELFF.

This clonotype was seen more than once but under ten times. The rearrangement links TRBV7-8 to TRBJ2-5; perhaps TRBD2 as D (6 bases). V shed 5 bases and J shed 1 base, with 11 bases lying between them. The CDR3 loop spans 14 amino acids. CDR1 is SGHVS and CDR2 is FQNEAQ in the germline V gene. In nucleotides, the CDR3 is TGTGCCAGCAGCCCTGGACTACTCCAAGAGACCCAGTACTTC. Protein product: CASSPGLLQETQYF.

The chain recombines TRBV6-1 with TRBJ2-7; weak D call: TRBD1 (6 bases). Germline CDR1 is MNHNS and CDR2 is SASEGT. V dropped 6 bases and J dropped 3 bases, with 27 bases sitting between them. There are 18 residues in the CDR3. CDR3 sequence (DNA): TGTGCCAGCAGCCAGGACAGAACTAGACTGGCGGCGCACTACGAGCAGTACTTC. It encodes CASSQDRTRLAAHYEQYF.

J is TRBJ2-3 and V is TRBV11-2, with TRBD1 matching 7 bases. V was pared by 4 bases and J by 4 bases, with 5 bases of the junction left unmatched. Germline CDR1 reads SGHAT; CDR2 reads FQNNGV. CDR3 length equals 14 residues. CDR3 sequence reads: CASSSDRESDTQYF. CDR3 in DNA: TGTGCCAGCAGCTCCGACAGGGAGTCAGATACGCAGTATTTT. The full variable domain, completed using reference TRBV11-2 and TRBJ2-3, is EAGVAQSPRYKIIEKRQSVAFWCNPISGHATLYWYQQILGQGPKLLIQFQNNGVVDDSQLPKDRFSAERLKGVDSTLKIQPAKLEDSAVYLCASSSDRESDTQYFGPGTRLTVL.

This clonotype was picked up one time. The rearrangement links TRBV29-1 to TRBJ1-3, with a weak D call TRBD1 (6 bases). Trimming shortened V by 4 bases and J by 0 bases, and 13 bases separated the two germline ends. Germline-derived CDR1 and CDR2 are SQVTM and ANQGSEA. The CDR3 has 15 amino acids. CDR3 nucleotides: TGCAGCGTTGGAGGAGGGGGAAGCTCTGGAAACACCATATATTTT. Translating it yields CSVGGGGSSGNTIYF. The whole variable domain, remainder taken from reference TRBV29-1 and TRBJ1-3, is SAVISQKPSRDICQRGTSLTIQCQVDSQVTMMFWYRQQPGQSLTLIATANQGSEATYESGFVIDKFPISRPNLTFSTLTVSNMSPEDSSIYLCSVGGGGSSGNTIYFGEGSWLTVV.

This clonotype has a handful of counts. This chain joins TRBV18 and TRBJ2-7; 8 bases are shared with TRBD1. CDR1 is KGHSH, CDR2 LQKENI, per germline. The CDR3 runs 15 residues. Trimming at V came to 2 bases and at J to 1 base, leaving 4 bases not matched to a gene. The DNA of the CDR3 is TGTGCCAGCTCACCAGGGACAGGACTTTCCTACGAGCAGTACTTC. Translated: CASSPGTGLSYEQYF.

As DNA, the CDR3 is TGTGCCACCAGCAGTCCAAGCCGGAGCTGGCGGGATCCCTACAATGAGCAGTTCTTC. It encodes CATSSPSRSWRDPYNEQFF. J is TRBJ2-1 and V is TRBV15, with D perhaps matching TRBD2 (6 bases). V gave up 3 bases and J gave up 2 bases, with 23 bases separating them. The germline V gene has CDR1 LNHNV and CDR2 YYDKDF (reference sequence). The CDR3 is made up of 19 amino acids. Based on the CDR3 plus reference TRBV15 and TRBJ2-1, the full variable domain is DAMVIQNPRYQVTQFGKPVTLSCSQTLNHNVMYWYQQKSSQAPKLLFHYYDKDFNNEADTPDNFQSRRPNTSFCFLDIRSPGLGDTAMYLCATSSPSRSWRDPYNEQFFGPGTRLTVL.

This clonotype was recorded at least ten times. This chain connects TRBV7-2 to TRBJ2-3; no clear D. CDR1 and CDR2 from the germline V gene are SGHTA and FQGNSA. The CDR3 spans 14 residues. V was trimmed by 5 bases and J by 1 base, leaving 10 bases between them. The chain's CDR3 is CASSPGTGTDTQYF. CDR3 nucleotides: TGTGCCAGCAGCCCCGGAACCGGCACAGATACGCAGTATTTT. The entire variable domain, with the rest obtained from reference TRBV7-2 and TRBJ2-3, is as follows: GAGVSQSPSNKVTEKGKDVELRCDPISGHTALYWYRQSLGQGLEFLIYFQGNSAPDKSGLPSDRFSAERTGGSVSTLTIQRTQQEDSAVYLCASSPGTGTDTQYFGPGTRLTVL.

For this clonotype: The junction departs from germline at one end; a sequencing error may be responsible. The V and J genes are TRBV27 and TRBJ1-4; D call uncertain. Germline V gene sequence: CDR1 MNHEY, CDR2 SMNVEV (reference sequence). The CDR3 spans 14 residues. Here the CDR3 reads CASSLTASPEELFF. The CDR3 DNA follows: TGTGCCAGCAGTTTGACGGCGAGTCCTGAAGAACTGTTTTTT.

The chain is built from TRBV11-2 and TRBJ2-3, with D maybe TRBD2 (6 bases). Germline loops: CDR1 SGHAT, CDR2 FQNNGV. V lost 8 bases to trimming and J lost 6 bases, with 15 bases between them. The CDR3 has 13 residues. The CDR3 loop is CASQELALDTQYF. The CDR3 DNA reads TGTGCCAGCCAAGAGCTAGCGTTGGATACGCAGTATTTT.

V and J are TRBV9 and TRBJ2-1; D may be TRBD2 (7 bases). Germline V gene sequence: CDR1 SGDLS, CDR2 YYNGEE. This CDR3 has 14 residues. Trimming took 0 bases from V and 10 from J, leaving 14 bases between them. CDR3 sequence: CASSVGGGGHEQFF. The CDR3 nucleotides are TGTGCCAGCAGCGTAGGAGGCGGGGGCCACGAGCAGTTCTTC.

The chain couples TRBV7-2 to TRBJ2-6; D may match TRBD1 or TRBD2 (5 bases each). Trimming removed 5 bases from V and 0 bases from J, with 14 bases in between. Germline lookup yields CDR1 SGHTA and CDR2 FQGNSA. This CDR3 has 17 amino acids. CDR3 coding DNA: TGTGCCAGCAGCCTTTACGGGGCTTACTCTGGGGCCAACGTCCTGACTTTC. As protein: CASSLYGAYSGANVLTF. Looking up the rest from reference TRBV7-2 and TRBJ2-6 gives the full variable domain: GAGVSQSPSNKVTEKGKDVELRCDPISGHTALYWYRQSLGQGLEFLIYFQGNSAPDKSGLPSDRFSAERTGGSVSTLTIQRTQQEDSAVYLCASSLYGAYSGANVLTFGAGSRLTVL.

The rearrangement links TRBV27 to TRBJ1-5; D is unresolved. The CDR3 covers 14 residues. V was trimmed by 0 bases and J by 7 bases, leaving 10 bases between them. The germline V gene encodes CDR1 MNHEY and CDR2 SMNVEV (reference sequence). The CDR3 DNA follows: TGTGCCAGCAGTTTATCGGGTGGGGAACAGCCCCAGCATTTT. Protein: CASSLSGGEQPQHF.

In nucleotides, the CDR3 is TGCGCCAGCAGCCGAGAAGGATCAGCTAATGAGCAGTTCTTC. It is translated as CASSREGSANEQFF. The V and J genes are TRBV4-1 and TRBJ2-1; D is undetermined. The CDR3 spans 14 residues. V was cut by 4 bases and J by 7 bases, with 14 bases left in between. The germline V gene has CDR1 MGHRA and CDR2 YSYEKL.

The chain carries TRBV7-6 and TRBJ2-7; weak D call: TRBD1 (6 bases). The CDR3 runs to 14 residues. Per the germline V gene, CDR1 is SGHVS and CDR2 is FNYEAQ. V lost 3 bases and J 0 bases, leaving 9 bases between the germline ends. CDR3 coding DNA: TGTGCCAGCAGCTTGCAGGGGAGCTCCTACGAGCAGTACTTC. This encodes CASSLQGSSYEQYF.

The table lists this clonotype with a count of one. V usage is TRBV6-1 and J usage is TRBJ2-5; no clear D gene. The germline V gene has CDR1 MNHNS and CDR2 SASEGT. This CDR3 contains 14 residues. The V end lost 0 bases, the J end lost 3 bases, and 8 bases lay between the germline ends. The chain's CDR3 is CASSEAGRKETQYF. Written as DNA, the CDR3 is TGTGCCAGCAGTGAAGCTGGGCGAAAAGAGACCCAGTACTTC.

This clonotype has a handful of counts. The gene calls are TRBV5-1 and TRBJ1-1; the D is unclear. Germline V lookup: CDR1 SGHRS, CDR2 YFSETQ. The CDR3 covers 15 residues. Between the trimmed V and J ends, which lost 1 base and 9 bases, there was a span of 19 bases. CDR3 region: CASSLNDEGGLQAFF. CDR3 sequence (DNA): TGCGCCAGCAGCTTGAACGATGAGGGCGGCCTCCAAGCTTTCTTT.

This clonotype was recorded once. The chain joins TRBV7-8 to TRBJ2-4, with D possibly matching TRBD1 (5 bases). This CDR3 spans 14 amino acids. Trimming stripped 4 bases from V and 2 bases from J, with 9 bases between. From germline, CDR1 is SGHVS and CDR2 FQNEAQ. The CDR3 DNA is TGTGCCAGCAGCTCCAGGGTGTCCAAAAACATTCAGTACTTC. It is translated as CASSSRVSKNIQYF.

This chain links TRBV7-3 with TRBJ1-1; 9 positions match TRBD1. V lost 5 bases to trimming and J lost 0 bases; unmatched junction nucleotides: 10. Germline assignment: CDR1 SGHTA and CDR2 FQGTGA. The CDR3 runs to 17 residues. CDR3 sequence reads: CASSRVPGQGLNTEAFF. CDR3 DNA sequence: TGTGCCAGCAGCCGAGTCCCGGGACAGGGACTGAACACTGAAGCTTTCTTT.

The CDR3: CASSVEGADTEAFF. CDR3 bases: TGTGCCAGCAGCGTAGAGGGGGCGGACACTGAAGCTTTCTTT. The V call is TRBV9, the J call TRBJ1-1; TRBD1 matches 7 bases. The CDR3 covers 14 residues. The J segment lost 3 bases and the V segment lost 0 bases, leaving 2 bases of the junction unmatched. Germline lookup yields CDR1 SGDLS and CDR2 YYNGEE.

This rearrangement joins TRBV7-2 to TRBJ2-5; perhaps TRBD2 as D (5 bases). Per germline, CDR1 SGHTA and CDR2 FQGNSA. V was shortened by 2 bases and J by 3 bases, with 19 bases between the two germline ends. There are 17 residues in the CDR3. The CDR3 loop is CASSLRSSGTIKETQYF. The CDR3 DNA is TGTGCCAGCAGCTTAAGGTCCTCGGGAACGATTAAAGAGACCCAGTACTTC.

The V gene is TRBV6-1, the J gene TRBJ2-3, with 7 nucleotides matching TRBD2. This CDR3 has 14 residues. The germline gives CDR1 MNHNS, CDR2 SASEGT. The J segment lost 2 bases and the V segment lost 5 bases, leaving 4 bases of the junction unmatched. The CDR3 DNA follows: TGTGCCAGCAGTCCAGCGGGGTTCACAGATACGCAGTATTTT. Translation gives CASSPAGFTDTQYF.